The 25 T cell receptor beta chains reported below all come from one sample, sequenced in a study of cytomegalovirus exposure and HLA in healthy donors. Sequencing used immunoSEQ multiplex PCR; TCRdb keeps in-frame clones, though not all of them. This repertoire shows approximately 160,000 clones, under 95% found once; its top ten account for over 2.5%. The sequenced material came from PBMCs. These TCRs come from a woman under 30 in good health and CMV-seropositive.

The chain couples TRBV4-3 to TRBJ1-2, with D uncertain. The CDR3 extends over 18 amino acids. Trimming took off 0 bases at V and 0 bases at J, with 17 bases between the two ends. The germline CDR1 and CDR2 sequences are LGHNA and YSLEER. The CDR3 sequence: CASSQDGGRLVANYGYTF. CDR3 coding DNA: TGCGCCAGCAGCCAAGATGGCGGGCGCCTGGTTGCTAACTATGGCTACACCTTC.

V and J are TRBV15 and TRBJ2-5, with TRBD2 identical over 9 bases. The CDR3 is 14 residues long. Germline V gene data show CDR1 as LNHNV and CDR2 as YYDKDF (reference sequence). V lost 3 bases to trimming and J lost 5 bases; unmatched junction nucleotides: 4. CDR3 DNA sequence: TGTGCCACCAGCAGTAGCGGGAGTAGCGAGACCCAGTACTTC. It is translated as CATSSSGSSETQYF.

V and J are TRBV18 and TRBJ2-3, with 8 bases aligning to TRBD2. Germline V gives CDR1 KGHSH, CDR2 LQKENI. The CDR3 is 15 residues long. The V segment lost 1 base and the J segment 2 bases; nucleotides outside the gene matches: 2. CDR3 residues: CASSPQRGYTDTQYF. CDR3 bases: TGTGCCAGCTCACCACAGCGGGGGTACACAGATACGCAGTATTTT.

V usage is TRBV5-1 and J usage is TRBJ2-1, with 7 bases that match TRBD2. The CDR3 has 13 amino acids. Germline-derived CDR1 and CDR2 are SGHRS and YFSETQ. The ends lost 5 bases at V and 6 bases at J; junction bases unmatched: 5. CDR3 in DNA: TGCGCCAGCAGAAGCGGGAATGCCAATGAGCAGTTCTTC. Translation gives CASRSGNANEQFF.

CDR3 sequence (DNA): TGTGCCAGCAGTTTAACAGGGACCGGGGAGCTGTTTTTT. Its translation: CASSLTGTGELFF. V usage is TRBV28 and J usage is TRBJ2-2; D is perhaps TRBD1 (6 bases). Germline assignment: CDR1 MDHEN and CDR2 SYDVKM. Between the trimmed V and J ends, which lost 2 bases and 5 bases, there was a span of 6 bases. The CDR3 runs to 13 residues.

This clone was counted a single time. CDR3 loop: CASSLRLAGSDEQFF. The DNA of the CDR3 is TGTGCCAGCAGCTTAAGACTAGCGGGCTCGGATGAGCAGTTCTTC. The genes are TRBV7-3 and TRBJ2-1; TRBD2 aligns across 10 bases. CDR1 is SGHTA, CDR2 FQGTGA, per germline. V was clipped by 1 base and J by 8 bases; unmatched bases: 5. This CDR3 has 15 amino acids.

The chain uses TRBV6-1 and TRBJ1-2; weak D call: TRBD1 (6 bases). Germline V lookup: CDR1 MNHNS, CDR2 SASEGT. The CDR3 has 14 residues. V gave up 1 base and J gave up 2 bases, with 8 bases separating them. The DNA for the CDR3 is TGTGCCAGCAGTGAAGTCAGGGGAAACTATGGCTACACCTTC. This encodes CASSEVRGNYGYTF.

This chain uses TRBV5-1 with TRBJ1-1; no definite D call. CDR3 length: 14 residues. The V gene's germline CDR1 is SGHRS and CDR2 YFSETQ. V lost 5 bases, J lost 1 base, and 12 bases lay in between. The CDR3: CASRGRQGNTEAFF. CDR3 in DNA: TGCGCCAGCAGGGGCAGGCAAGGGAACACTGAAGCTTTCTTT. Complete variable domain (other parts from reference TRBV5-1 and TRBJ1-1): KAGVTQTPRYLIKTRGQQVTLSCSPISGHRSVSWYQQTPGQGLQFLFEYFSETQRNKGNFPGRFSGRQFSNSRSEMNVSTLELGDSALYLCASRGRQGNTEAFFGQGTRLTVV.

This chain links TRBV7-9 with TRBJ1-1; TRBD1 agrees at 11 bases. The germline V gene has CDR1 SEHNR and CDR2 FQNEAQ (reference sequence). The CDR3 totals 15 residues. V shed 5 bases, J shed 3 bases, and the junction held 5 bases outside the gene matches. The CDR3 coding sequence is TGTGCCAGCAGCACGGGACAGGGGGGGTACACTGAAGCTTTCTTT. Protein sequence: CASSTGQGGYTEAFF.

V gene TRBV12-5 combines with J gene TRBJ2-2; 14 bases map to TRBD2. The CDR3 consists of 18 residues. V lost 7 bases to trimming and J lost 0 bases; unmatched junction nucleotides: 7. Per the germline V gene, CDR1 is LGHNT and CDR2 is FRNRAP. In DNA, the CDR3 is TGTGCTAGTGCTTCCGGGACTAGCGGGAGACCGAACACCGGGGAGCTGTTTTTT. It specifies CASASGTSGRPNTGELFF.

The V gene is TRBV7-9, the J gene TRBJ2-1; TRBD1 aligns across 10 bases. Germline values: CDR1 SEHNR, CDR2 FQNEAQ (reference sequence). V was pared by 5 bases and J by 7 bases, with 8 bases of the junction left unmatched. The CDR3 length is 15 residues. In DNA, the CDR3 is TGTGCCAGCAGCCCCCGACAGGGGGCGAGGAATGAGCAGTTCTTC. Amino acids: CASSPRQGARNEQFF. Combining the CDR3 with reference TRBV7-9 and TRBJ2-1 gives the whole variable domain DTGVSQNPRHKITKRGQNVTFRCDPISEHNRLYWYRQTLGQGPEFLTYFQNEAQLEKSRLLSDRFSAERPKGSFSTLEIQRTEQGDSAMYLCASSPRQGARNEQFFGPGTRLTVL.

The gene calls are TRBV7-9 and TRBJ1-6, with D possibly being TRBD1 (6 bases). CDR3 length equals 16 residues. The germline CDR1 and CDR2 sequences are SEHNR and FQNEAQ (reference sequence). V was clipped by 3 bases and J by 4 bases, with 13 bases between them. The CDR3 here is CASSLGTSAYNSPLHF. Here the CDR3 DNA reads TGTGCCAGCAGCTTGGGGACATCTGCGTATAATTCACCCCTCCACTTT.

This clone has just one count. The chain combines TRBV27 with TRBJ2-1; tentatively, D is TRBD1 (6 bases). V shed 2 bases and J shed 10 bases, with 18 bases lying between them. The CDR3 length is 15 residues. Germline V gene data show CDR1 as MNHEY and CDR2 as SMNVEV (reference sequence). CDR3 amino acids: CASSLKGVRIEEQFF. The CDR3 nucleotides read TGTGCCAGCAGTTTAAAGGGGGTCCGGATAGAGGAGCAGTTCTTC.

The chain carries TRBV14 and TRBJ2-5, with 11 bases fitting TRBD2. The length of the CDR3 is 17 residues. CDR1 is SGHDN, CDR2 FVKESK, per germline. V shed 0 bases and J 5 bases; nucleotides not matched to a gene: 8. The CDR3 region is CASSQDWLAGGLETQYF. CDR3 DNA: TGTGCCAGCAGCCAAGATTGGCTAGCGGGGGGTTTGGAGACCCAGTACTTC.

This chain uses TRBV11-1 with TRBJ2-2; D not resolved. The V gene's germline CDR1 is SGHAT and CDR2 FQDESV (reference sequence). The V end was cut by 5 bases, the J end by 2 bases, with 6 bases between. The CDR3 has 13 amino acids. For the CDR3, the DNA is TGTGCCAGCAGCCTCCGTAACACCGGGGAGCTGTTTTTT. Protein sequence: CASSLRNTGELFF.

The rearrangement links TRBV5-1 to TRBJ2-3; D possibly corresponds to TRBD2 (6 bases). CDR3 length: 15 residues. Trimming cost V 6 bases and J 2 bases, with 16 bases left between them. Germline V gives CDR1 SGHRS, CDR2 YFSETQ. The CDR3 DNA follows: TGCGCCAGCATTGCCTTCGGGAGAAACACAGATACGCAGTATTTT. This encodes CASIAFGRNTDTQYF.

This chain uses TRBV27 with TRBJ2-3; the D is unclear. The CDR3 totals 13 residues. Germline values: CDR1 MNHEY, CDR2 SMNVEV (reference sequence). The germline V and J ends were trimmed by 6 bases and 2 bases, with 9 bases remaining between them. The CDR3 nucleotides read TGTGCCAGCAGCCTAACCGCCACAGATACGCAGTATTTT. Residues: CASSLTATDTQYF.

The chain couples TRBV2 to TRBJ2-3; 11 nucleotides agree with TRBD1. The CDR3 has 15 residues. V was clipped by 7 bases and J by 3 bases; unmatched bases: 6. Germline V gene lookup returns CDR1 SNHLY and CDR2 FYNNEI. Here the CDR3 reads CASKQDRGLTDTQYF. The CDR3 nucleotides read TGTGCCAGCAAACAGGACAGGGGGCTGACAGATACGCAGTATTTT.

V gene TRBV18 combines with J gene TRBJ2-5; weak D call: TRBD2 (6 bases). V gave up 2 bases and J gave up 2 bases, with 9 bases separating them. Germline CDR1 KGHSH, CDR2 LQKENI. CDR3 length equals 14 residues. The CDR3 coding sequence is TGTGCCAGCTCACCAGGGGACTCTCAAGAGACCCAGTACTTC. This translates into CASSPGDSQETQYF. The entire variable domain, with the rest obtained from reference TRBV18 and TRBJ2-5, is as follows: NAGVMQNPRHLVRRRGQEARLRCSPMKGHSHVYWYRQLPEEGLKFMVYLQKENIIDESGMPKERFSAEFPKEGPSILRIQQVVRGDSAAYFCASSPGDSQETQYFGPGTRLLVL.

This chain uses TRBV19 with TRBJ2-7, with 11 bases aligning to TRBD1. After removal of 4 bases from V and 6 bases from J, the junction contained 8 bases not matched to a gene. CDR3 length equals 15 residues. Germline assignment: CDR1 LNHDA and CDR2 SQIVND (reference sequence). CDR3 nucleotide sequence: TGTGCCAGTAGTAGTCCGGGACAGGGGGAGTCCGAGCAGTACTTC. Its translation is CASSSPGQGESEQYF.

The count of this clone is one. V and J are TRBV5-4 and TRBJ2-7, with D tentatively TRBD2 (5 bases). Germline-derived CDR1 and CDR2 are SGHNT and YYREEE (reference sequence). The V gene lost 3 bases and the J gene lost 1 base, with 17 bases spanning the gap. This CDR3 is 16 amino acids long. The CDR3 DNA reads TGTGCCAGCAGCTCCCGGGGTGGGTTGGCTTCCTACGAGCAGTACTTC. Amino acid sequence: CASSSRGGLASYEQYF.

J is TRBJ1-1 and V is TRBV27, with D possibly matching TRBD1 (5 bases). V was shortened by 2 bases and J by 0 bases, with 13 bases between the two germline ends. The CDR3 consists of 16 residues. Germline CDR1 is MNHEY and CDR2 is SMNVEV (reference sequence). The chain's CDR3 is CASSLRGRFMNTEAFF. The CDR3, as DNA: TGTGCCAGCAGTTTAAGGGGCAGGTTCATGAACACTGAAGCTTTCTTT.

This clone has a single count. The CDR3 DNA reads TGTGCCAGCAGCCCCCGGACAGGGTTAGCGGACAATGAGCAGTTCTTC. It codes for CASSPRTGLADNEQFF. The rearrangement joins TRBV11-3 to TRBJ2-1, with TRBD1 matching over 8 bases. The CDR3 length is 16 residues. CDR1 is SGHNT and CDR2 is YENEEA in the germline V gene. V lost 5 bases to trimming and J lost 5 bases; unmatched junction nucleotides: 11. The variable domain in full, with the rest retrieved from reference TRBV11-3 and TRBJ2-1, is EAGVVQSPRYKIIEKKQPVAFWCNPISGHNTLYWYLQNLGQGPELLIRYENEEAVDDSQLPKDRFSAERLKGVDSTLKIQPAELGDSAVYLCASSPRTGLADNEQFFGPGTRLTVL.

The rearrangement links TRBV4-1 to TRBJ2-1; D gene ambiguous. Germline CDR1 and CDR2: MGHRA and YSYEKL. The V end was cut by 1 base, the J end by 10 bases, with 20 bases between. The CDR3 has 16 residues. The CDR3 reads CASSQVNLVTHEEQFF. The CDR3 nucleotides read TGCGCCAGCAGCCAAGTTAATCTAGTGACCCATGAGGAGCAGTTCTTC.

The chain uses TRBV9 and TRBJ2-3; D is undetermined. CDR3 length equals 11 residues. Germline V gene data show CDR1 as SGDLS and CDR2 as YYNGEE. V was cut by 2 bases and J by 6 bases, with 4 bases left in between. Here the CDR3 reads CASSVGDTQYF. The CDR3 bases are TGTGCCAGCAGCGTCGGGGATACGCAGTATTTT.